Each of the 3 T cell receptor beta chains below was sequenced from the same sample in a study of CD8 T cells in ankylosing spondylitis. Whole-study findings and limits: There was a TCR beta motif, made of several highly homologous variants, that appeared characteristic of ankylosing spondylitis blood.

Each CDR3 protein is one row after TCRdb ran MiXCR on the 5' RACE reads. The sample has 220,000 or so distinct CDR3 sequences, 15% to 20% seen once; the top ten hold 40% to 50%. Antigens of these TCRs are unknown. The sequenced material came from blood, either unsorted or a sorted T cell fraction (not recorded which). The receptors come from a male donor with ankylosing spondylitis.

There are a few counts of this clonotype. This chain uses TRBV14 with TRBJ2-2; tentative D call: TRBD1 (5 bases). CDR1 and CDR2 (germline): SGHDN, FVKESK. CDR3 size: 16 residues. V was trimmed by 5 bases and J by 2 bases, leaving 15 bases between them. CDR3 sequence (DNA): TGTGCCAGCAGCAGGCTGGCAGGGCAAAACACCGGGGAGCTGTTTTTT. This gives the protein CASSRLAGQNTGELFF. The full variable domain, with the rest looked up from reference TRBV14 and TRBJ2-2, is EAGVTQFPSHSVIEKGQTVTLRCDPISGHDNLYWYRRVMGKEIKFLLHFVKESKQDESGMPNNRFLAERTGGTYSTLKVQPAELEDSGVYFCASSRLAGQNTGELFFGEGSRLTVL.

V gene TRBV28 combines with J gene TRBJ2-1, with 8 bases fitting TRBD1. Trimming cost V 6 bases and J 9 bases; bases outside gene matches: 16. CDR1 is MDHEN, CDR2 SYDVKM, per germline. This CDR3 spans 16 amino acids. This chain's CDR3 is CASSRQGSPSLGEQFF. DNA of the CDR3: TGTGCCAGCAGCCGACAGGGGTCCCCTTCCTTGGGTGAGCAGTTCTTC.

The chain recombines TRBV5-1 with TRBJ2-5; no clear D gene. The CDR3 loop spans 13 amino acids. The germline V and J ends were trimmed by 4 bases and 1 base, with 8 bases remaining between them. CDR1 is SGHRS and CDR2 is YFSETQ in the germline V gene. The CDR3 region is CASSMDAQETQYF. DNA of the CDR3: TGCGCCAGCAGCATGGACGCCCAAGAGACCCAGTACTTC.